This T cell receptor (beta chain) comes out of a study of cytomegalovirus exposure and HLA in healthy donors (dated by TCRdb to about 2017). About the study as a whole: In an earlier analysis of several hundred of the donors, 276 Gb of sequence data and approximately 120 million unique TCR beta sequences from about 179 million T cells were reported. Donor age, sex, ethnicity and CMV serostatus were compiled together with the repertoire data. A separate validation cohort of roughly 110 different subjects was used in addition to the roughly 670-subject first cohort. To decide whether each TCR beta V gene segment behaved as functional or pseudogenic, an earlier analysis of 587 of the donors relied on high-throughput TCR beta sequencing. Roughly 5 DR-DQ haplotypes were handled as single units for association and clustering, since linkage in the cohort was strong. HLA typing included class I and class II loci at four-digit resolution. The study aimed to test whether cataloging public T cell receptors could reveal signatures of past pathogen exposure. The genetic ancestry cluster associated with self-reported Caucasian donors included about four fifths of the approximately 410 genotyped donors. The study used immunosequencing to profile the T cell repertoires of hundreds of subjects and linked those repertoires to cytomegalovirus serostatus. All discovery cohort repertoires had been generated on a single sequencing platform. High-throughput TCR immunosequencing, statistical association of individual TCRs with disease status, and machine learning were combined to predict cytomegalovirus infection status. Typing coverage varied by locus: 629-630 donors for A, B, C, DRB1 and DQB1; roughly 520 for DQA1; about 590 for DPA1; around 450 for DPB1. An early release that covered about 600 HLA-typed donors contained approximately 300 gigabases of sequencing data and tens of millions of unique TCR sequences. Rather than drawing on any new phenotypic data, the later analysis identified candidate immune exposures from TCR beta sequences and the way those sequences occurred across donors. To study patterns of TCR occurrence, a later analysis re-analyzed previously published TCR beta repertoires from 650 to 750 donors and added high-resolution HLA genotyping. In a later genetic analysis, genome-wide SNP genotypes for about 55% of the roughly 700 donors were used, and that subset was treated as a discovery cohort. Among about 370 genotyped donors of the cohort, an average of around 240,000 unique TCR beta nucleotide sequences was sequenced per donor, of which 15% to 20% were non-productive.

The cohort comprised 550 to 700 healthy bone marrow donors. All cohort members were sampled while nominally healthy, although unrecorded immune exposures were likely present. The donor tested CMV seropositive, placing the donor among the 290 or so seropositive members of the cohort. A peripheral blood sample was provided by each donor, and peripheral blood mononuclear cells were used for TCR beta sequencing. Genomic DNA extraction from the blood cell samples was performed with the Qiagen DNeasy Blood Extraction Kit. Summary of the overall study and its limitations: While some public TCRs were present in many individuals, most TCR sequences turned up only very rarely across donors. When HLA alleles, especially DR and DQ, strongly co-occurred, TCR associations were difficult to assign to individual alleles. In an earlier analysis of several hundred of the donors, most TCR beta V segments were observed in productive rearrangements about 90% or about 30% of the time, broadly matching IMGT annotations. Linkage disequilibrium might explain the correlated functional status among segregating V segments, but an unknown experimental factor could not be ruled out. The authors suggested that the approach could potentially be generalized to other disease states and immunological phenotypes. A total of 150 to 200 TCR beta chains were listed by the study as associated with cytomegalovirus. A later analysis found that most CMV-associated TCR beta chains appeared HLA-restricted, with HLA associations seemingly driven largely by CMV exposure. In a later analysis, TCR association rates were found to vary across HLA loci, with the most associated TCRs seen for DRB1 alleles and the fewest for HLA-C alleles. Three of the identified cytomegalovirus-associated TCR beta chains were confirmed in vitro to be specific for cytomegalovirus antigens. Because the 87-base-pair reads could not distinguish some IMGT-functional V segments, including TRBV6-2 and TRBV6-3, those segments were excluded. The sequencing pipeline was judged likely to have produced a cluster of highly shared sequence variants as a technical artifact. In a later analysis, HLA-associated TCR beta chains showed more clonal expansion and lower generation probabilities than non-associated chains that were equally common. A further reported finding was that TCR beta sequences accurately predicted the HLA-A and HLA-B alleles for most subjects in the first cohort. A later genetic analysis reported fewer N-insertions in productive TCRs among donors in an Asian-associated ancestry cluster than the roughly 700-donor mean. According to a later analysis, parvovirus B19, influenza, CMV and Epstein-Barr virus appeared linked to several top co-occurrence clusters. In both the original and validation cohorts, the classifier was reported to diagnose cytomegalovirus status with high specificity and sensitivity. An association between a missense DCLRE1C variant and V-gene and J-gene trimming of TCR beta chains was found in a later genetic analysis and replicated in an independent cohort. Roughly uniform sequencing depth across donors was assumed in presence/absence analyses, although this assumption may not hold. A later analysis associated about 17,000 TCR beta sequences with specific HLA alleles at a false discovery rate of 0.05. Because counts were too low, some 17 rarely observed V segments, including chromosome 9 orphons, were left out of the earlier analysis of about 500 of the donors. Because HLA typing was missing for some donors at each locus, association tests included only the typed subset. Only TCR beta chains were sequenced in this cohort, and the absence of alpha or paired-chain data limited detectable features. CMV serostatus was the only immune exposure information available for the cohort.

On this clone: No antigen is known for it. Per-nucleotide qualities are absent, and no much larger clonotype sits a single base away.

The germline V gene specifies SGHTA as CDR1 and FQGNSA as CDR2. V drops 5 bases and J drops 8 bases, leaving 12 bases in between. Counted from cysteine to phenylalanine, this CDR3 has 13 amino acids. Only CDR3 DNA is held: 39 bases, read in frame from base 1. The method was the immunoSEQ multiplex PCR assay. For the multiplex PCR, a mixture combining 60 forward primers for TCR Vbeta segments and 13 reverse primers for TCR Jbeta segments was used. The CDR3 region of rearranged TCR beta genes was amplified from genomic DNA by a multiplex PCR assay. The Illumina HiSeq System was used to sequence the amplified TCR beta libraries as 87-base-pair reads. In the authors' own workflow: A later analysis tallied some 79 million unique TCR beta chains across the 700 or so repertoires, and approximately 12 million of those chains were shared by two or more donors. A nearest-neighbor algorithm error-corrected the raw reads and collapsed the reads into unique sequences, merging closely related sequences to remove PCR and sequencing errors. Alignment of CDR3 sequences to IMGT reference sequences was used to assign V, D and J gene segments. For a sequence to be retained, at least a six-nucleotide match to both a V gene segment and a J gene segment was required. A rearrangement was called productive if the CDR3 had no stop codons and remained in frame with V and J, and every other rearrangement was called non-productive. Following IMGT convention, CDR3 was defined as the stretch from the second conserved V-encoded cysteine to the conserved J-encoded phenylalanine. The earlier analysis of about 590 of the donors excluded sequences that lacked an unambiguous match to a single V gene segment. In an earlier analysis of approximately 610 of the donors, V segments were called functional above 56.7% productive rearrangements and were called segregating when the between-donor standard deviation exceeded 5%. A statistical classification framework was developed to diagnose cytomegalovirus status using the catalog of TCR beta chain sequences. V and J gene assignment, in a later analysis, came from comparing TCR nucleotide sequences with IMGT/GENE-DB human TR gene sequences. A later analysis assigned CDR3 sequences and most-parsimonious VDJ recombination scenarios with the TCRdist pipeline. In a later analysis, every TCR beta chain was defined by the combination of its CDR3 amino acid sequence and its V-gene family, and reads without a unique V-gene family were dropped. To address suspected cross-contamination and a sequencing artifact, a later analysis removed a few hundred highly shared, low-generation-probability nucleotide sequences. A later analysis calculated a clonal expansion index for each public chain from normalized within-repertoire ranks of inferred template counts. Generation probabilities in a later analysis came from a VDJ recombination model fitted to out-of-frame rearrangements, and those results were checked against IGoR. A later analysis scored TCR-TCR, TCR-HLA and TCR-CMV co-occurrence with hypergeometric tests, applying a repertoire-size bias correction to TCR pairs. To estimate false discovery rates, a later analysis permuted the HLA or CMV assignments 20 times. In a later analysis, co-occurring TCRs were grouped using DBSCAN, with TCRdist sequence similarity added in when clustering inside HLA-allele-positive subsets. Repertoires with fewer than 30,000 or more than 120,000 public chains were left out of co-occurrence clustering, as were five repertoires with anomalous nucleotide sharing. This immuneACCESS table, as held by TCRdb, lists in-frame sequences with V and J called but not all clones. Of the missing ones, under half trace to an unresolved V gene in checked studies; the others have no known cause. The DNA gave D and trimming, while V, J and clone size come from that table. For this sample the table gives approximately 150,000 clones, of which 64% were detected only once. The ten most abundant clones make up 2.5% to 3.5% of the sample.

The sequenced sample consisted of PBMCs. The clonotype was recovered from a young woman in good health and CMV-seropositive. In this chain, TRBV7-2 is recombined with TRBJ1-4; the D gene is perhaps TRBD1, from 5 matching bases. The encoded CDR3 is CASSLGTLEKLFF. DNA sequence: TGTGCCAGCAGCCTGGGGACTTTAGAAAAACTGTTTTTT.